A selection of T cell receptor beta chains follows, all from one sample in a study of post-analysis software for immune sequencing data. Using its own MiXCR run on the PCR reads, TCRdb lists one record per CDR3 protein. This table holds about 570,000 distinct CDR3 sequences, roughly 34% found once. The sequenced sample was blood. Receptors originate from a girl aged 2-17 years with multiple sclerosis. The conserved cysteine and the conserved F or W are not part of the CDR3 here. Clone size is shown for a subset of rows, as once, few, many or a class of expanded clone.

CDR3aa	v_gene	abundance	j_gene
ASSLLGDNRLINTEAF	TRBV12-3/TRBV12-4	-	TRBJ1-1
ASSLRPGGSYEQY	TRBV5-1	-	TRBJ2-7
ASSLPQRGRSEAF	TRBV12-3/TRBV12-4	-	TRBJ1-1
ASSQRQGKY	TRBV7-8	few	TRBJ2-7
AQSSEGVEQY	TRBV10-3	few	TRBJ2-7
ASSVELAGGDTQY	TRBV9	few	TRBJ2-3
ASSFSPGAGGYT	TRBV12-3/TRBV12-4	-	TRBJ1-2
ASSSPWENTEAF	TRBV28	few	TRBJ1-1
ATSRIPRSGSSYNEQY	TRBV15	-	-
ASSFTSGPQETQY	TRBV5-1	-	TRBJ2-5
ASSQESSRASGLQETQY	TRBV4-1	few	TRBJ2-5
SAWRQGGSPNLQETQY	TRBV20-1	few	TRBJ2-5
ASSDIISNYGYT	TRBV6-5	few	TRBJ1-2
ASSQEIIGGSGGYT	TRBV14	-	TRBJ1-2
ASGGREQY	TRBV5-8	-	-
ASSLLAGEGEQY	TRBV7-6	-	TRBJ2-7
ASSQDYTGGFEKLF	TRBV4-2	few	TRBJ1-4
SARGRYGYT	TRBV20-1	few	TRBJ1-2
ASSLGPQGLNYGYT	TRBV7-9	-	TRBJ1-2
SGVGTGKHEQY	TRBV20-1	-	-